The 21 T cell receptor beta chains below all came from one sample that was sequenced in a study of cytomegalovirus exposure and HLA in healthy donors. Primers for the PCR totalled 60 Vbeta and 13 Jbeta. Repertoires were generated with immunoSEQ multiplex PCR, while TCRdb's copy carries only in-frame clones and drops some. The data contain 95,000 to 150,000 clones, over 65% of them seen just once; the ten biggest clones take up about 8.3%. The sequencing input was PBMCs. These TCRs come from a woman aged 40 to 50 in good health and CMV-seropositive.

J is TRBJ2-2 and V is TRBV19; 9 nucleotides agree with TRBD2. Germline values: CDR1 LNHDA, CDR2 SQIVND (reference sequence). The CDR3 contains 16 residues. The V segment lost 10 bases and the J segment 4 bases; nucleotides outside the gene matches: 13. This chain's CDR3 is CATSSGSGGTTGELFF. The DNA of the CDR3 is TGTGCCACCTCGAGCGGGAGCGGGGGGACCACCGGGGAGCTGTTTTTT.

V gene TRBV11-3 combines with J gene TRBJ2-2, with a possible D match to TRBD1 (6 bases). The germline CDR1 and CDR2 sequences are SGHNT and YENEEA. The CDR3 is 15 amino acids. V was cut by 3 bases and J by 5 bases, with 13 bases left in between. CDR3 protein: CASSLFQQGTGELFF. The CDR3 coding sequence is TGTGCCAGCAGCTTGTTTCAACAGGGAACCGGGGAGCTGTTTTTT.

The chain links TRBV4-1 to TRBJ2-5, with a possible D match to TRBD1 (6 bases). The V end lost 4 bases, the J end lost 0 bases, and 12 bases lay between the germline ends. The CDR3 loop spans 15 amino acids. CDR1 is MGHRA and CDR2 is YSYEKL in the germline V gene. The CDR3 bases are TGCGCCAGCAGCCCGGACAGAGAGTACCAAGAGACCCAGTACTTC. Translation gives CASSPDREYQETQYF.

The gene calls are TRBV5-1 and TRBJ2-3, with TRBD2 matching 15 bases. The germline V gene encodes CDR1 SGHRS and CDR2 YFSETQ. The V segment lost 4 bases and the J segment 5 bases; nucleotides outside the gene matches: 8. This CDR3 spans 17 amino acids. In DNA, the CDR3 is TGCGCCAGCAGCGGAGGACTAGCGGGGGGGGAGGGAGATACGCAGTATTTT. Translated, it gives CASSGGLAGGEGDTQYF.

The chain uses TRBV13 and TRBJ2-1; no clear D. CDR1 is PRHDT and CDR2 is FYEKMQ in the germline V gene (reference sequence). With 3 bases removed from V and 9 bases from J, the gap between germline ends came to 9 bases. The CDR3 extends over 12 amino acids. CDR3 residues: CASSFTIGEQFF. In nucleotides, the CDR3 is TGTGCCAGCAGCTTCACTATTGGTGAGCAGTTCTTC.

The V call is TRBV5-1, the J call TRBJ1-1; D might be TRBD1 (6 bases). CDR3 length: 14 amino acids. Germline assignment: CDR1 SGHRS and CDR2 YFSETQ. Trimming shortened V by 5 bases and J by 6 bases, and 17 bases separated the two germline ends. CDR3 DNA: TGCGCCAGCAGTCTAGGGGGGGAAGTCGCTGAAGCTTTCTTT. The encoded protein is CASSLGGEVAEAFF.

The chain has TRBV23-1 and TRBJ2-7; weak D call: TRBD2 (6 bases). TRBV23-1 is an open reading frame whose function is uncertain. V dropped 0 bases and J dropped 3 bases, with 15 bases sitting between them. CDR3 size: 16 residues. The CDR3 DNA is TGCGCCAGCAGTCAATCGGGAGGCAGTTTCTGCTACGAGCAGTACTTC. Translated: CASSQSGGSFCYEQYF.

The chain is built from TRBV9 and TRBJ2-7; 10 nucleotides line up with TRBD1. The CDR3 runs 14 residues. V gave up 4 bases and J gave up 2 bases; unmatched junction bases: 3. In germline, CDR1 is SGDLS, CDR2 YYNGEE. The CDR3 DNA sequence: TGTGCCAGCAGCCTGGGACAGGGGCCCTACGAGCAGTACTTC. Amino acids: CASSLGQGPYEQYF.

The gene calls are TRBV5-1 and TRBJ1-3; 12 bases are shared with TRBD1. V trimming: 0 bases; J trimming: 4 bases; junction bases outside the gene matches: 11. Germline V gene lookup returns CDR1 SGHRS and CDR2 YFSETQ. The CDR3 is 19 residues long. Here the CDR3 DNA reads TGCGCCAGCAGCTTGGTAGGGACAGGGGGCCTCCTGGGCGGAAACACCATATATTTT. Translated: CASSLVGTGGLLGGNTIYF. Full variable domain (remainder filled in from reference TRBV5-1 and TRBJ1-3): KAGVTQTPRYLIKTRGQQVTLSCSPISGHRSVSWYQQTPGQGLQFLFEYFSETQRNKGNFPGRFSGRQFSNSRSEMNVSTLELGDSALYLCASSLVGTGGLLGGNTIYFGEGSWLTVV.

V usage is TRBV7-2 and J usage is TRBJ1-5; 8 bases are shared with TRBD1. The CDR3 has 15 amino acids. CDR1 and CDR2 from the germline V gene are SGHTA and FQGNSA. V was pared by 5 bases and J by 1 base, with 4 bases of the junction left unmatched. This CDR3 reads CASSQGQGSNQPQHF. The CDR3 DNA sequence: TGTGCCAGCAGCCAAGGACAGGGCAGCAATCAGCCCCAGCATTTT.

The chain joins TRBV7-2 to TRBJ1-5, with a tentative D call TRBD1 (6 bases). The CDR3 extends over 15 amino acids. Trimming pared 4 bases from V and 1 base from J, leaving 11 bases between. Germline values: CDR1 SGHTA, CDR2 FQGNSA. CDR3 in amino acids: CASSSGGPSNQPQHF. For the CDR3, the DNA is TGTGCCAGCAGCTCGGGGGGGCCGAGCAATCAGCCCCAGCATTTT. Based on the CDR3 plus reference TRBV7-2 and TRBJ1-5, the full variable domain is GAGVSQSPSNKVTEKGKDVELRCDPISGHTALYWYRQSLGQGLEFLIYFQGNSAPDKSGLPSDRFSAERTGGSVSTLTIQRTQQEDSAVYLCASSSGGPSNQPQHFGDGTRLSIL.

The chain employs TRBV6-1 and TRBJ1-5; TRBD1 is a possible D gene (6 bases). The germline V gene encodes CDR1 MNHNS and CDR2 SASEGT. Trimming took off 4 bases at V and 5 bases at J, with 9 bases between the two ends. The CDR3 is 13 amino acids. The CDR3: CASSGDRHQPQHF. DNA of the CDR3: TGTGCCAGCAGTGGAGACAGGCATCAGCCCCAGCATTTT.

V is TRBV7-3 and J is TRBJ2-1, with no clear D. Germline V lookup: CDR1 SGHTA, CDR2 FQGTGA. V was cut by 2 bases and J by 7 bases, with 6 bases left in between. The CDR3 is made up of 12 amino acids. For the CDR3, the DNA is TGTGCCAGCAGCTTATCGGTAAATGAGCAGTTCTTC. This codes for CASSLSVNEQFF.

V usage is TRBV10-3 and J usage is TRBJ2-3, with 13 bases aligning to TRBD2. V lost 3 bases, J lost 1 base, and 4 bases stayed unmatched. Germline assignment: CDR1 ENHRY and CDR2 SYGVKD. This CDR3 is built from 17 residues. Written as DNA, the CDR3 is TGTGCCATCAGTGAAGGGGGGACTAGCGGGGGCACAGATACGCAGTATTTT. This codes for CAISEGGTSGGTDTQYF.

As DNA, the CDR3 is TGTGCCAGCAGCTTAGATCAGTTACAGGAGCAGTACTTC. It codes for CASSLDQLQEQYF. This sequence joins TRBV11-3 and TRBJ2-7; D is ambiguous. V was pared by 0 bases and J by 7 bases, with 10 bases between. Per the germline V gene, CDR1 is SGHNT and CDR2 is YENEEA. There are 13 residues in the CDR3.

This clone was counted a few times. V usage is TRBV5-1 and J usage is TRBJ1-4; no clear D. Germline V gene data show CDR1 as SGHRS and CDR2 as YFSETQ. The CDR3 has 15 residues. V shed 3 bases and J shed 5 bases, with 14 bases lying between them. For the CDR3, the DNA is TGCGCCAGCAGCTCATGGCCCGAGGGCAATGAAAAACTGTTTTTT. It is translated as CASSSWPEGNEKLFF.

V is TRBV11-2 and J is TRBJ1-5, with D possibly TRBD1 on 6 matching bases. The ends were cut back, 3 bases at V and 1 base at J, with 10 bases in the middle. CDR3 length equals 15 residues. Germline CDR1 SGHAT, CDR2 FQNNGV. In DNA, the CDR3 is TGTGCCAGCAGCTTGACACAGGGCAGCAATCAGCCCCAGCATTTT. Amino acids: CASSLTQGSNQPQHF.

V gene TRBV7-9 combines with J gene TRBJ2-1; 10 nucleotides align to TRBD2. CDR3 size: 15 residues. CDR1 is SEHNR and CDR2 is FQNEAQ in the germline V gene (reference sequence). V lost 5 bases and J lost 7; bases outside the gene matches: 8. The CDR3 spells CASSVSGGAGNEQFF. As DNA, the CDR3 is TGTGCCAGCAGCGTAAGCGGGGGGGCCGGTAATGAGCAGTTCTTC.

This clone was found a few times. This chain links TRBV13 with TRBJ1-2; TRBD1 is a possible D gene (6 bases). This CDR3 is built from 14 residues. Trimming removed 3 bases from V and 7 bases from J, with 15 bases in between. CDR1 and CDR2 from the germline V gene are PRHDT and FYEKMQ (reference sequence). This CDR3 is CASSFGSDSSGYTF. In DNA, the CDR3 is TGTGCCAGCAGCTTTGGTTCGGACAGCAGTGGCTACACCTTC.

This clone appeared a single time. The genes are TRBV10-1 and TRBJ2-7; D might be TRBD2 (5 bases). Trimming pared 3 bases from V and 2 bases from J, leaving 11 bases between. Per germline, CDR1 WNHNN and CDR2 SYGVQD (reference sequence). There are 14 residues in the CDR3. CDR3 in DNA: TGCGCCAGCAGTGACCAGACTAAAACCTACGAGCAGTACTTC. Translation: CASSDQTKTYEQYF.

This clone was counted a single time. The CDR3 reads CASSSGGSGETQYF. CDR3 nucleotide sequence: TGTGCCAGCAGTTCGGGCGGGAGTGGGGAGACCCAGTACTTC. The rearrangement links TRBV28 to TRBJ2-5, with 7 bases aligning to TRBD2. The CDR3 consists of 14 residues. The junction had 7 bases not matched to a gene; V was cut back by 4 bases and J by 5 bases. Germline CDR1 MDHEN, CDR2 SYDVKM.